There are a few counts of the clone carrying this T cell receptor beta chain. Its antigen is not known. This entry comes from a study of T cell responses to AZD1222 COVID-19 vaccine. Study-level points and caveats: Researchers report vaccine-associated CD4 TCRs spanning spike, with dominance at 160-218 and 743-854.

Sequencing used immunoSEQ multiplex PCR; TCRdb keeps in-frame clones, though not all of them. Seen here are 140,000 to 150,000 clones, around 90% observed once, and the top ten hold less than 2%. Second-dose schedules of about 4 or about 12 weeks were combined. This CDR3 has 13 amino acids. CDR1 and CDR2 from the germline V gene are LGHNT and FRNRAP. V was clipped by 7 bases and J by 2 bases, with 12 bases between them. The sequences come from peripheral blood, collected 28 days after the second AZD1222 dose. This receptor was identified in an adult who received the AZD1222 COVID-19 vaccine. The chain links TRBV12-5 to TRBJ2-7, with D possibly TRBD1 on 5 matching bases. The DNA of the CDR3 is TGTGCTAGTGCCTCAACGACAGCCTACGAGCAGTACTTC. This gives the protein CASASTTAYEQYF.